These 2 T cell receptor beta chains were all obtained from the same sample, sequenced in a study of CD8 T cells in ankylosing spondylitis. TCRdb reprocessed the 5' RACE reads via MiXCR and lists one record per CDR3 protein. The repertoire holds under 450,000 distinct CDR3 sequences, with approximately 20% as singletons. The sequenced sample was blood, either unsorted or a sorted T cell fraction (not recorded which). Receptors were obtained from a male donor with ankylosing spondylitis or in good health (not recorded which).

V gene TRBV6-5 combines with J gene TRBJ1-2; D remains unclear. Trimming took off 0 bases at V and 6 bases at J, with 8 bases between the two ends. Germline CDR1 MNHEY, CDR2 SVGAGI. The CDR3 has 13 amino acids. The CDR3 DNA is TGTGCCAGCAGTTACTCGAGGTTCGATGGCTACACCTTC. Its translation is CASSYSRFDGYTF.

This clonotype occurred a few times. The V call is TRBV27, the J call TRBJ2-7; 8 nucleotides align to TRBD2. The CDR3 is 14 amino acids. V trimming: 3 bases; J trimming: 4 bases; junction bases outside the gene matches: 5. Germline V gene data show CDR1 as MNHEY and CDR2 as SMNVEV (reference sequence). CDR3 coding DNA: TGTGCCAGCAGTTTCCTCGGGGGGGCTTACGAGCAGTACTTC. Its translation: CASSFLGGAYEQYF.